These 22 T cell receptor beta chains originate from one sample sequenced in a study of T cell clonality in common variable immunodeficiency. Using immunoSEQ multiplex PCR, the repertoire was profiled, and TCRdb retains in-frame clones only, with some absent. This sample shows about 52,000 clones and no singletons; roughly 1.8% rests with the ten largest. Sequencing was carried out using peripheral blood mononuclear cells. Every receptor here comes from a person aged 18-70 years in good health.

This clone has a handful of counts. The observed sequence ends 3 residues before the CDR3 terminus, with the missing tail filled in from the germline J gene. The chain carries TRBV20-1 and TRBJ2-5; 8 bases are shared with TRBD1. Per germline, CDR1 DFQATT and CDR2 SNEGSKA (reference sequence). The length of the CDR3 is 14 residues. J lost 2 bases, V lost 5 bases, and 7 bases had no gene match. The CDR3 region is CSAPGGTAQETQYF. The covered CDR3 bases are TGCAGTGCTCCAGGGGGCACCGCTCAAGAGACC.

This clone was recorded many times. The CDR3 end falls 3 residues outside the read, so it is completed with the germline J gene. The chain combines TRBV7-8 with TRBJ1-1; 7 positions agree with TRBD1. Germline V CDR1 and CDR2: SGHVS, FQNEAQ. This CDR3 is 15 amino acids long. With 3 bases clipped from V and 5 bases from J, the junction kept 9 bases outside the gene matches. CDR3 amino acids: CASSLGRTGRTEAFF. CDR3 bases read: TGTGCCAGCAGCTTGGGGAGGACAGGTCGGACTGAA.

This clone came up many times. Read sequence stops 3 residues before the CDR3 end, and the germline J gene provides the missing end. The V call is TRBV18, the J call TRBJ2-2; TRBD1 matches 9 bases. Germline CDR1 reads KGHSH; CDR2 reads LQKENI. V was pared by 3 bases and J by 3 bases, with 5 bases of the junction left unmatched. The CDR3 loop spans 16 amino acids. The sequenced CDR3 bases are TGTGCCAGCTCACCCCGGCGACAGGGGGACACCGGGGAG. Translating gives CASSPRRQGDTGE. The CDR3 in full is CASSPRRQGDTGELFF.

There are many counts of this clone. The read gets to within 3 residues of the CDR3 end, and the germline J gene fills in the rest. The V and J genes are TRBV29-1 and TRBJ2-5; 7 positions agree with TRBD1. Germline V gene data show CDR1 as SQVTM and CDR2 as ANQGSEA. This CDR3 has 12 residues. The junction had 7 bases not matched to a gene; V was cut back by 7 bases and J by 5 bases. The CDR3 bases that were read are TGCAGCGGCGCGACAGGGACGGAGACC. Translated, it gives CSGATGTET. The CDR3 as a whole reads CSGATGTETQYF.

This clone has ten or more counts. The read ends 3 residues early relative to the CDR3; the germline J gene fills the gap. J is TRBJ2-5 and V is TRBV5-5, with TRBD1 as a possible D gene (6 bases). Trimming removed 4 bases from V and 3 bases from J, with 16 bases in between. The CDR3 contains 15 residues. From germline, CDR1 is SGHKS and CDR2 YYEKEE (reference sequence). The CDR3 here is CASSGTGWGKETQYF. CDR3 bases read: TGTGCCAGCAGCGGAACAGGGTGGGGAAAAGAGACC.

This clone was found many times. The part of the CDR3 DNA that was read is TGTGCCTGGAGTGAGGGACAGGTTGTCCAGCCC. This codes for CAWSEGQVVQP. The full CDR3 is CAWSEGQVVQPQHF. The chain has TRBV30 and TRBJ1-5, with 8 bases identical to TRBD1. Read sequence stops 3 residues before the CDR3 end, and the germline J gene provides the missing end. The CDR3 spans 14 residues. Germline lookup yields CDR1 GTSNPN and CDR2 SVGIG (reference sequence). V lost 1 base, J lost 7 bases, and 6 bases stayed unmatched.

This clone was seen a handful of times. The read stops 3 residues short of the end of the CDR3; the missing end is completed from the germline J gene. J is TRBJ1-2 and V is TRBV30; 8 nucleotides line up with TRBD1. Per the germline V gene, CDR1 is GTSNPN and CDR2 is SVGIG (reference sequence). The CDR3 is made up of 15 amino acids. CDR3 in amino acids: CAWSETGAGMDTYTF. Partial CDR3 DNA: TGTGCCTGGAGCGAGACAGGGGCCGGGATGGATACC.

There are many counts of this clone. The CDR3 is cut off 3 residues early in the read; its end comes from the germline J gene. J is TRBJ1-1 and V is TRBV5-1, with D perhaps TRBD1 (6 bases). The CDR3 is made up of 15 amino acids. The germline gives CDR1 SGHRS, CDR2 YFSETQ. The CDR3 DNA, read in part, is TGCTCGAGCAGCTTGTTTGGACAGTTTGACACTGAA. Protein product: CSSSLFGQFDTE. The whole CDR3 is CSSSLFGQFDTEAFF.

This clone showed up many times. Read data end 3 residues before the CDR3 end; the end is taken from the germline J gene. The chain is built from TRBV5-1 and TRBJ2-6; TRBD2 matches at 9 bases. Germline V CDR1 and CDR2: SGHRS, YFSETQ. V lost 0 bases, J lost 2 bases, and 6 bases stayed unmatched. The CDR3 contains 18 residues. CDR3 bases read: TGCGCCAGCAGCTTGGAAGGGACTAGCTTCCCTGGGGCCAACGTC. Translating gives CASSLEGTSFPGANV. The full CDR3 is CASSLEGTSFPGANVLTF. Combining the CDR3 with reference TRBV5-1 and TRBJ2-6 gives the whole variable domain KAGVTQTPRYLIKTRGQQVTLSCSPISGHRSVSWYQQTPGQGLQFLFEYFSETQRNKGNFPGRFSGRQFSNSRSEMNVSTLELGDSALYLCASSLEGTSFPGANVLTFGAGSRLTVL.

Many counts were recorded for this clone. With the read ending 3 residues before the CDR3 end, the germline J gene is used to fill in that end. V gene TRBV4-1 combines with J gene TRBJ1-1; D call uncertain. Germline loops: CDR1 MGHRA, CDR2 YSYEKL. Deletions cut 1 base from V and 0 bases from J, with 9 bases between. The CDR3 totals 15 residues. CDR3 DNA (partial): TGCGCCAGCAGCCAAGCGTTAGAAGTGAACACTGAA. Translated: CASSQALEVNTE. Given in full, the CDR3 is CASSQALEVNTEAFF.

This clone was observed many times. Read coverage stops 3 residues before the CDR3 terminus; the germline J gene supplies the remainder. The chain carries TRBV30 and TRBJ1-1; D gene ambiguous. This CDR3 spans 11 amino acids. Germline loops: CDR1 GTSNPN, CDR2 SVGIG (reference sequence). CDR3 region: CAWSGSLKAFF. CDR3 DNA, as far as it was read: TGTGCCTGGAGCGGGTCGCTTAAA.

This clone was recorded many times. With the read ending 3 residues before the CDR3 end, the germline J gene is used to fill in that end. The rearrangement uses TRBV7-2 and TRBJ2-7; D gene ambiguous. The CDR3 loop spans 11 amino acids. V lost 7 bases, J lost 3 bases, and 7 bases lay in between. Germline CDR1 SGHTA, CDR2 FQGNSA. The CDR3 sequence is CASIQGYEQYF. Incomplete CDR3 DNA: TGTGCCAGCATCCAAGGCTACGAG.

In this sample, this clone turned up many times. The sequence runs out 3 residues before the end of the CDR3; the remainder is reconstructed from the germline J gene. This chain links TRBV9 with TRBJ2-1; TRBD2 aligns across 13 bases. Germline V gene data show CDR1 as SGDLS and CDR2 as YYNGEE. The CDR3 contains 15 residues. V dropped 0 bases and J dropped 8; count of bases not matched to a gene: 2. The CDR3 bases that were read are TGTGCCAGCAGCGTAGGACTAGCGGGGGGCCATGAG. Translated, it gives CASSVGLAGGHE. The complete CDR3 sequence is CASSVGLAGGHEQFF.

Many counts were recorded for this clone. The read falls 3 residues short of the CDR3 end, and the missing part is taken from the germline J gene. This rearrangement joins TRBV5-4 to TRBJ1-1; no clear D gene. The V gene's germline CDR1 is SGHNT and CDR2 YYREEE (reference sequence). V lost 0 bases and J 5 bases, leaving 17 bases between the germline ends. This CDR3 contains 16 residues. This CDR3 is CASSLGRAKPGTEAFF. Partial CDR3 DNA: TGTGCCAGCAGCTTGGGAAGAGCAAAACCGGGGACTGAA.

This clone showed up many times. The read is 3 residues too short to cover the CDR3 end, so that end is filled in from the germline J gene. This chain connects TRBV20-1 to TRBJ1-6, with D possibly being TRBD1 (5 bases). Trimming stripped 3 bases from V and 5 bases from J, with 17 bases between. The CDR3 loop spans 16 amino acids. Germline lookup yields CDR1 DFQATT and CDR2 SNEGSKA (reference sequence). The sequenced part of the CDR3 DNA is TGCAGTGCTAGTAGGGCAGGGCCCAGTCATAATTCACCC. This codes for CSASRAGPSHNSP. The full CDR3 sequence reads CSASRAGPSHNSPLHF.

This clone occurred a few times. The read falls 3 residues short of the CDR3 end, and the missing part is taken from the germline J gene. This chain links TRBV7-9 with TRBJ2-7; TRBD2 is a possible D gene (6 bases). V shed 0 bases and J shed 5 bases, with 8 bases lying between them. Germline assignment: CDR1 SEHNR and CDR2 FQNEAQ (reference sequence). The CDR3 is 13 residues long. CDR3 protein: CASSLAGGDEQYF. The DNA read from the CDR3 is TGTGCCAGCAGCTTAGCTGGAGGGGACGAG.

As to this clone: Sequence at one end of the junction differs from germline and may be a read error. The CDR3 is cut off 3 residues early in the read; its end comes from the germline J gene. Other DNA sequences in the sample encode the same CDR3. V is TRBV18 and J is TRBJ1-6; 8 positions agree with TRBD1. Per germline, CDR1 KGHSH and CDR2 LQKENI. There are 15 residues in the CDR3. CDR3 DNA (partial): TGCGCCAGCTCACCACGGACAGGGAAAAATTCACCC. This encodes CASSPRTGKNSP. The whole CDR3 protein reads CASSPRTGKNSPLHF.

Note on this clone: Read coverage stops 3 residues before the CDR3 terminus; the germline J gene supplies the remainder. The chain recombines TRBV5-1 with TRBJ2-3, with D perhaps TRBD1 (5 bases). Germline loops: CDR1 SGHRS, CDR2 YFSETQ. The CDR3 has 17 amino acids. Trimming pared 0 bases from V and 1 base from J, leaving 15 bases between. The DNA read from the CDR3 is TGCGCCAGCAGCTTGGGGGGCGGTGTAGGGGGCACAGATACG. This encodes CASSLGGGVGGTDT. The whole CDR3 reads CASSLGGGVGGTDTQYF. Looking up the rest from reference TRBV5-1 and TRBJ2-3 gives the full variable domain: KAGVTQTPRYLIKTRGQQVTLSCSPISGHRSVSWYQQTPGQGLQFLFEYFSETQRNKGNFPGRFSGRQFSNSRSEMNVSTLELGDSALYLCASSLGGGVGGTDTQYFGPGTRLTVL.

This clone appeared many times. The CDR3 end is not reached by the read, which stops 3 residues before it; the germline J gene fills it in. The rearrangement links TRBV20-1 to TRBJ2-4; a weak D match, TRBD2 (6 bases). Germline lookup yields CDR1 DFQATT and CDR2 SNEGSKA (reference sequence). V lost 0 bases and J 2 bases, leaving 11 bases between the germline ends. This CDR3 has 15 residues. CDR3 loop: CSARDFLAPKNIQYF. The covered CDR3 bases are TGCAGTGCTAGAGATTTCCTAGCGCCCAAAAACATT.

This clone was picked up a small number of times. The read falls 3 residues short of the CDR3 end, and the missing part is taken from the germline J gene. The chain recombines TRBV5-6 with TRBJ1-2; D might be TRBD1 (5 bases). CDR3 length equals 15 residues. The germline V gene has CDR1 SGHDT and CDR2 YYEEEE. The sequenced part of the CDR3 DNA is TGTGCCAGCAGCCGGCTTATAGCGGGGGAAGAGACC. Translation: CASSRLIAGEET. The full CDR3 sequence reads CASSRLIAGEETYTF.

Many counts were recorded for this clone. Read coverage stops 3 residues before the CDR3 terminus; the germline J gene supplies the remainder. The V call is TRBV19, the J call TRBJ2-5; tentative D call: TRBD1 (5 bases). CDR1 is LNHDA and CDR2 is SQIVND in the germline V gene (reference sequence). The CDR3 length is 14 residues. Trimming removed 6 bases from V and 2 bases from J, with 13 bases in between. CDR3 bases read: TGTGCCAGTAGGCCCCATGCAGGGCAAGAGACC. Translated, it gives CASRPHAGQET. The complete CDR3 sequence is CASRPHAGQETQYF.

This clone was seen at least ten times. The read ends 3 residues before the CDR3 terminus; that terminus is restored from the germline J gene. The rearrangement uses TRBV19 and TRBJ2-3; TRBD2 agrees at 8 bases. Germline CDR1 reads LNHDA; CDR2 reads SQIVND (reference sequence). The ends lost 6 bases at V and 0 bases at J; junction bases unmatched: 11. CDR3 size: 17 residues. The CDR3 DNA, read in part, is TGTGCCAGTAGGGACTTAGCGGGACGACTTAGCACAGATACG. Its protein product is CASRDLAGRLSTDT. The whole CDR3 sequence is CASRDLAGRLSTDTQYF. The full variable domain, its missing parts supplied by reference TRBV19 and TRBJ2-3, is DGGITQSPKYLFRKEGQNVTLSCEQNLNHDAMYWYRQDPGQGLRLIYYSQIVNDFQKGDIAEGYSVSREKKESFPLTVTSAQKNPTAFYLCASRDLAGRLSTDTQYFGPGTRLTVL.